This T cell receptor (beta chain) was obtained from a study of T-cell reconstitution after alpha-beta-depleted transplantation in children. Whole-study results and caveats: In patients about two months after transplant, alpha-beta T cells reportedly arose from several hundred expanded graft clones. At one year after transplant, newly produced T cells mostly accounted for T-cell counts and diversity. High day-60 TCRbeta diversity in some patients came from surviving recipient T cells and thymic progenitors.

Researchers prepared the TCRbeta library using unique molecular identifiers, the study reports. TCRdb re-called the PCR reads through MiXCR, storing one row per CDR3 protein. The sample lists some 150,000 distinct CDR3 sequences, 8.5% to 10% seen once, with 15% to 20% in the top ten. The table lists this clonotype with many counts. As yet, its antigen is unknown. Germline CDR1 DFQATT, CDR2 SNEGSKA (reference sequence). V dropped 4 bases and J dropped 6 bases, with 15 bases sitting between them. The CDR3 runs 13 residues. The V gene is TRBV20-1, the J gene TRBJ1-2; D possibly corresponds to TRBD1 (6 bases). The starting material was PBMCs, mostly from graft donor cells, obtained 180 days after TCRalphabeta/CD19-depleted stem cell transplant. The clonotype comes from a female patient aged 2-9 years who had a stem cell transplant for congenital amegakaryocytic thrombocytopenia, so the T cells may come from the graft donor. The CDR3 DNA follows: TGCAGTGCTACACAGGGTTTGGTTCATGGCTACACCTTC. Translating it yields CSATQGLVHGYTF.